Below, 22 T cell receptor beta chains from the same sample are listed, as sequenced in a study of CD8 T cells in ankylosing spondylitis. TCRdb reprocessed the 5' RACE reads via MiXCR and lists one record per CDR3 protein. The sample lists more than 150,000 distinct CDR3 sequences, roughly 20% occurring once. The sequenced sample was blood, either unsorted or a sorted T cell fraction (not recorded which). These receptors were taken from a male donor between 5 and 29 years old with ankylosing spondylitis or in good health (not recorded which).

The chain employs TRBV11-3 and TRBJ2-1; possibly TRBD2 for D (6 bases). The V gene lost 2 bases and the J gene lost 7 bases, with 12 bases spanning the gap. Per the germline V gene, CDR1 is SGHNT and CDR2 is YENEEA. The CDR3 has 14 amino acids. CDR3 nucleotide sequence: TGTGCCAGCAGCTTAAGGGCAGGGAGGAATGAGCAGTTCTTC. Encoded protein: CASSLRAGRNEQFF.

There are many counts of this clonotype. The rearrangement uses TRBV25-1 and TRBJ2-7, with D unresolved. Trimming shortened V by 5 bases and J by 1 base, and 9 bases separated the two germline ends. This CDR3 comprises 13 residues. CDR1 is MGHDK and CDR2 is SYGVNS in the germline V gene. In DNA form, the CDR3 reads TGTGCCAGCAGTATGACTGGGTCCTACGAGCAGTACGTC. Amino acids: CASSMTGSYEQYV.

This clonotype was detected many times. The V gene is TRBV29-1, the J gene TRBJ2-7; no definite D call. Germline CDR1 and CDR2: SQVTM and ANQGSEA. The CDR3 sequence is 11 residues long. Trimming took 6 bases from V and 4 from J, leaving 10 bases between them. Here the CDR3 DNA reads TGCAGCGTCCGTTCTATTTACGAGCAGTACTTC. This sequence encodes CSVRSIYEQYF.

This clonotype was counted at least ten times. J is TRBJ2-1 and V is TRBV19; D ambiguous. The germline V gene has CDR1 LNHDA and CDR2 SQIVND (reference sequence). The CDR3 spans 11 residues. V shed 8 bases and J shed 2 bases, with 4 bases lying between them. In nucleotides, the CDR3 is TGTGCCAGTGGACCCTACAATGAGCAGTTCTTC. Translation gives CASGPYNEQFF.

This clonotype has at least ten counts. This chain joins TRBV29-1 and TRBJ2-7, with D possibly matching TRBD1 (6 bases). The germline CDR1 and CDR2 sequences are SQVTM and ANQGSEA. The V and J ends lost 6 bases and 3 bases respectively, with 12 bases between them. The CDR3 extends over 12 amino acids. CDR3: CSVAMDSYEQYF. The CDR3 DNA reads TGCAGCGTCGCAATGGACAGCTACGAGCAGTACTTC.

This clonotype showed up many times. The chain recombines TRBV28 with TRBJ2-7; D assignment may be TRBD1 or TRBD2 (5 bases each). The CDR3 is made up of 14 amino acids. Per the germline V gene, CDR1 is MDHEN and CDR2 is SYDVKM. Trimming shortened V by 6 bases and J by 4 bases, and 16 bases separated the two germline ends. The DNA of the CDR3 is TGTGCCAGCAGCCAGCGGACAAGACTTTACGAGCAGTACTTC. As protein: CASSQRTRLYEQYF.

The V and J genes are TRBV29-1 and TRBJ2-1, with D unresolved. CDR3 length equals 12 residues. Germline CDR1 is SQVTM and CDR2 is ANQGSEA. The ends were cut back, 6 bases at V and 5 bases at J, with 11 bases in the middle. Here the CDR3 DNA reads TGCAGCGTCCCAAGTATCGACAATGAGCAGTTCTTC. This gives the protein CSVPSIDNEQFF.

This clonotype was seen at least ten times. The rearrangement joins TRBV5-1 to TRBJ2-1; D call uncertain. The CDR3 extends over 14 amino acids. Trimming removed 3 bases at V and 7 bases at J, with 14 bases between. From germline, CDR1 is SGHRS and CDR2 YFSETQ. The CDR3 DNA follows: TGCGCCAGCAGCTCCCCCGACTGGAGAAATGAGCAGTTCTTC. This translates into CASSSPDWRNEQFF.

This clonotype came up many times. The V and J genes are TRBV12-3 or TRBV12-4 and TRBJ2-1; D is perhaps TRBD2 (6 bases). CDR3 size: 15 residues. V was clipped by 6 bases and J by 6 bases, with 18 bases between them. CDR3 sequence: CASSPPRRDSNEQFF. The CDR3 DNA sequence: TGTGCCAGCAGCCCCCCCAGGCGGGATAGCAATGAGCAGTTCTTC.

Ten or more counts support this clonotype. V gene TRBV12-3 or TRBV12-4 combines with J gene TRBJ1-2; D might be TRBD1 (5 bases). Between the trimmed V and J ends, which lost 9 bases and 3 bases, there was a span of 11 bases. CDR3 length: 12 amino acids. This CDR3 reads CASEQAYYGYTF. CDR3 nucleotide sequence: TGTGCCAGTGAACAGGCCTACTATGGCTACACCTTC.

This clonotype was seen repeatedly, ten times or more. This chain uses TRBV4-1 with TRBJ1-4; maybe TRBD1 (5 bases). The CDR3 has 11 amino acids. Trimming stripped 8 bases from V and 5 bases from J, with 6 bases between. Germline CDR1 is MGHRA and CDR2 is YSYEKL. CDR3 residues: CASGANEKLFF. The CDR3 nucleotides read TGCGCCAGCGGGGCCAATGAAAAACTGTTTTTT.

This clonotype was seen more than once but under ten times. The chain uses TRBV7-9 and TRBJ2-2; D remains unclear. Germline lookup yields CDR1 SEHNR and CDR2 FQNEAQ (reference sequence). Trimming left V 3 bases short and J 6 bases short, with 11 bases between. This CDR3 is 14 amino acids long. This CDR3 reads CASSFFDRAGELFF. CDR3 coding DNA: TGTGCCAGCAGCTTTTTCGACCGGGCCGGGGAGCTGTTTTTT.

This clonotype was counted at least ten times. This rearrangement joins TRBV28 to TRBJ2-5; 9 bases agree with TRBD1. After removal of 4 bases from V and 4 bases from J, the junction contained 7 bases not matched to a gene. From germline, CDR1 is MDHEN and CDR2 SYDVKM. The length of the CDR3 is 15 residues. The CDR3 spells CASSSRQGGRETQYF. CDR3 coding DNA: TGTGCCAGCAGTTCCAGACAGGGGGGGAGAGAGACCCAGTACTTC.

This clonotype came up many times. The J gene is TRBJ2-7, the V gene TRBV10-3, with 12 bases aligning to TRBD2. Germline V CDR1 and CDR2: ENHRY, SYGVKD. V lost 0 bases to trimming and J lost 7 bases; unmatched junction nucleotides: 10. There are 17 residues in the CDR3. The CDR3 reads CAISESGLAGGPGEQYF. In DNA form, the CDR3 reads TGTGCCATCAGTGAGTCGGGCCTAGCGGGAGGGCCTGGAGAGCAGTACTTC.

This clonotype was counted between two and nine times. The J gene is TRBJ2-1, the V gene TRBV6-6; the D gene is possibly TRBD2 (5 bases). V lost 2 bases and J lost 8, with 16 bases in between. Germline V gene data show CDR1 as MNHNY and CDR2 as SVGAGI (reference sequence). The CDR3 is made up of 15 amino acids. The CDR3 DNA follows: TGTGCCAGCAGTTACCGATCGTCAAAAGCGGATGAGCAGTTCTTC. Protein sequence: CASSYRSSKADEQFF.

This clonotype was counted ten times or more. This rearrangement joins TRBV29-1 to TRBJ2-1, with D perhaps matching TRBD1 or TRBD2 (5 bases each). V was cut by 2 bases and J by 4 bases, with 12 bases left in between. CDR3 length: 14 amino acids. Germline V CDR1 and CDR2: SQVTM, ANQGSEA. The CDR3 sequence is CSVERVGEYNEQFF. For the CDR3, the DNA is TGCAGCGTTGAACGGGTGGGGGAATACAATGAGCAGTTCTTC.

In its sample, this clonotype was seen many times. The chain couples TRBV29-1 to TRBJ2-3; 8 bases agree with TRBD2. The length of the CDR3 is 14 residues. Germline CDR1 and CDR2: SQVTM and ANQGSEA. Losses at the gene ends were 2 bases for V and 5 bases for J; bases not matched to a gene: 6. The CDR3: CSVESSGRRDTQYF. DNA for the CDR3: TGCAGCGTTGAAAGCAGCGGGAGACGAGATACGCAGTATTTT.

This clonotype was observed many times. This chain uses TRBV7-8 with TRBJ2-7; TRBD2 is a possible D gene (6 bases). With 1 base removed from V and 5 bases from J, the gap between germline ends came to 12 bases. Looked up from germline, CDR1 is SGHVS and CDR2 is FQNEAQ. The CDR3 has 14 residues. The chain's CDR3 is CASSLEAGRHEQYV. The CDR3 DNA reads as TGTGCCAGCAGCTTAGAGGCAGGGAGGCACGAGCAGTACGTC.

This clonotype was counted at least ten times. The chain joins TRBV19 to TRBJ1-5; the D is unclear. The CDR3 runs to 13 residues. V was cut by 4 bases and J by 7 bases, with 11 bases left in between. CDR1 is LNHDA and CDR2 is SQIVND in the germline V gene (reference sequence). This chain's CDR3 is CASSTRAPQPQHF. CDR3 DNA sequence: TGTGCCAGTAGTACCCGTGCCCCGCAGCCCCAGCATTTT.

This clonotype was counted at least ten times. The chain combines TRBV29-1 with TRBJ1-1, with D tentatively TRBD1 (5 bases). V was cut by 2 bases and J by 4 bases, with 14 bases left in between. Germline V lookup: CDR1 SQVTM, CDR2 ANQGSEA. This CDR3 has 14 amino acids. CDR3 sequence reads: CSVELRAGSTEAFF. The CDR3, as DNA: TGCAGCGTTGAATTGCGGGCAGGGAGCACTGAAGCTTTCTTT.

This sequence joins TRBV20-1 and TRBJ2-3; TRBD2 aligns across 11 bases. Germline CDR1 DFQATT, CDR2 SNEGSKA (reference sequence). The CDR3 length is 13 residues. Unmatched junction bases numbered 3, after V lost 8 bases and J lost 2 bases. The CDR3 nucleotides are TGCAGTCCACTAGCGGGAGCCACAGATACGCAGTATTTT. It translates to CSPLAGATDTQYF.

This clonotype was counted at least ten times. The genes are TRBV12-5 and TRBJ1-4, with TRBD1 matching 7 bases. V was pared by 10 bases and J by 5 bases, with 13 bases of the junction left unmatched. The CDR3 totals 15 residues. CDR1 and CDR2 (germline): LGHNT, FRNRAP. CDR3 in amino acids: CATYPGQLKNEKLFF. The CDR3 DNA reads as TGTGCTACCTATCCGGGACAGCTCAAAAATGAAAAACTGTTTTTT. The variable domain in full, with the rest retrieved from reference TRBV12-5 and TRBJ1-4, is DARVTQTPRHKVTEMGQEVTMRCQPILGHNTVFWYRQTMMQGLELLAYFRNRAPLDDSGMPKDRFSAEMPDATLATLKIQPSEPRDSAVYFCATYPGQLKNEKLFFGSGTQLSVL.